The 28 T cell receptor beta chains listed next were all sequenced from one sample in a study of OX40 agonist ivuxolimab in advanced cancers. The data were produced by immunoSEQ multiplex PCR, yet TCRdb's version contains in-frame clones alone and is incomplete. The sample shows approximately 68,000 clones, 92% of them seen only once. This specimen consisted of CD4+ or CD8+ T cells sorted from blood, obtained in a trial of the OX40 agonist ivuxolimab. All receptors derive from an adult with an advanced solid tumor such as melanoma, head and neck, liver or kidney cancer.

This rearrangement joins TRBV7-6 to TRBJ2-1; 7 bases agree with TRBD1. CDR1 and CDR2 (germline): SGHVS, FNYEAQ. This CDR3 spans 18 amino acids. J gave up 2 bases and V 3 bases, and 13 bases lay outside the gene matches. For the CDR3, the DNA is TGTGCCAGCAGCTTGACAGGGCCGGCCGAAGTGCCCTACAATGAGCAGTTCTTC. This translates into CASSLTGPAEVPYNEQFF.

The chain uses TRBV13 and TRBJ2-1; no reliable D call. Trimming shortened V by 5 bases and J by 6 bases, and 11 bases separated the two germline ends. Germline V lookup: CDR1 PRHDT, CDR2 FYEKMQ (reference sequence). There are 13 residues in the CDR3. This CDR3 is CASSPDRANEQFF. The CDR3 nucleotides are TGTGCCAGCAGCCCCGACCGGGCCAATGAGCAGTTCTTC.

The rearrangement joins TRBV27 to TRBJ1-1, with a weak D call TRBD1 (6 bases). In germline, CDR1 is MNHEY, CDR2 SMNVEV (reference sequence). The CDR3 has 14 residues. V was pared by 4 bases and J by 7 bases, with 16 bases between. CDR3 region: CASSWTGTSIEAFF. The CDR3, as DNA: TGTGCCAGCAGTTGGACCGGGACAAGTATTGAAGCTTTCTTT.

V gene TRBV19 combines with J gene TRBJ2-7, with 10 bases matching TRBD1. The V gene's germline CDR1 is LNHDA and CDR2 SQIVND (reference sequence). Trimming took 3 bases from V and 5 from J; bases not matched to a gene: 10. CDR3 length: 16 residues. The CDR3 is CASSIENDRGPDEQYF. The CDR3 DNA is TGTGCCAGTAGTATTGAGAACGACAGGGGGCCTGACGAGCAGTACTTC.

The genes are TRBV18 and TRBJ2-1; D possibly corresponds to TRBD1 (5 bases). V was pared by 2 bases and J by 0 bases, with 14 bases between. The CDR3 covers 17 residues. The germline V gene encodes CDR1 KGHSH and CDR2 LQKENI. The CDR3 sequence: CASSPVPTASSYNEQFF. The CDR3 DNA reads as TGTGCCAGCTCACCAGTTCCGACAGCGAGCTCCTACAATGAGCAGTTCTTC. Together with reference TRBV18 and TRBJ2-1, the CDR3 gives the full variable domain: NAGVMQNPRHLVRRRGQEARLRCSPMKGHSHVYWYRQLPEEGLKFMVYLQKENIIDESGMPKERFSAEFPKEGPSILRIQQVVRGDSAAYFCASSPVPTASSYNEQFFGPGTRLTVL.

V and J are TRBV4-1 and TRBJ2-6, with TRBD2 matching 8 bases. The CDR3 spans 16 residues. After removal of 1 base from V and 2 bases from J, the junction contained 1 base not matched to a gene. Germline loops: CDR1 MGHRA, CDR2 YSYEKL. CDR3 sequence reads: CASSQAGGTGANVLTF. The DNA of the CDR3 is TGCGCCAGCAGCCAAGCGGGGGGGACTGGGGCCAACGTCCTGACTTTC.

The chain employs TRBV4-2 and TRBJ2-3, with 7 bases aligning to TRBD2. V lost 0 bases and J lost 4; bases outside the gene matches: 16. The CDR3 consists of 19 residues. The germline V gene encodes CDR1 LGHNA and CDR2 YNFKEQ. Here the CDR3 DNA reads TGTGCCAGCAGCCAAGAAAACCCTAGTGGGGGGGTAGACTCAGATACGCAGTATTTT. Translating gives CASSQENPSGGVDSDTQYF.

The chain employs TRBV10-3 and TRBJ1-2; 8 bases align to TRBD1. Per the germline V gene, CDR1 is ENHRY and CDR2 is SYGVKD. CDR3 length: 16 residues. J was trimmed by 3 bases and V by 0 bases; bases with no gene match: 6. CDR3 sequence: CAISESKTGGDYGYTF. The CDR3 DNA reads TGTGCCATCAGTGAGTCGAAAACAGGGGGTGACTATGGCTACACCTTC.

V usage is TRBV6-1 and J usage is TRBJ1-2; TRBD1 might be the D (5 bases). V was cut by 6 bases and J by 6 bases, with 11 bases left in between. Germline loops: CDR1 MNHNS, CDR2 SASEGT. The CDR3 length is 12 residues. The CDR3 DNA follows: TGTGCCAGCAGGTTGGGGCCGGATGGCTACACCTTC. It codes for CASRLGPDGYTF.

This clone has a single count. The rearrangement uses TRBV6-5 and TRBJ1-1; D might be TRBD1 (6 bases). V was cut by 3 bases and J by 4 bases, with 15 bases left in between. Germline CDR1 MNHEY, CDR2 SVGAGI. The CDR3 extends over 15 amino acids. For the CDR3, the DNA is TGTGCCAGCAGTTATTCGGGACATTGGACCACTGAAGCTTTCTTT. Translating gives CASSYSGHWTTEAFF.

The rearrangement joins TRBV7-6 to TRBJ2-3, with D perhaps matching TRBD1 (5 bases). Looked up from germline, CDR1 is SGHVS and CDR2 is FNYEAQ. The CDR3 consists of 14 residues. V lost 5 bases, J lost 8 bases, and 17 bases lay in between. In nucleotides, the CDR3 is TGTGCCAGCAGCGCAAGCATCGAAAGGGGTACGCAGTATTTT. This gives the protein CASSASIERGTQYF.

This rearrangement joins TRBV28 to TRBJ1-4; 8 positions agree with TRBD1. This CDR3 contains 15 residues. Per germline, CDR1 MDHEN and CDR2 SYDVKM. The ends lost 6 bases at V and 6 bases at J; junction bases unmatched: 9. The CDR3 sequence is CASRTDRDIYEKLFF. The CDR3 region has the DNA TGTGCCAGCAGGACGGACAGGGATATTTATGAAAAACTGTTTTTT.

Here the CDR3 reads CASRLSQGVGTEAFF. DNA for the CDR3: TGCGCCAGCAGACTTTCACAGGGGGTGGGGACTGAAGCTTTCTTT. V and J are TRBV5-1 and TRBJ1-1; 8 bases match TRBD1. CDR1 SGHRS and CDR2 YFSETQ come from the germline V gene. The CDR3 is 15 residues long. V lost 5 bases to trimming and J lost 5 bases; unmatched junction nucleotides: 11.

This chain connects TRBV27 to TRBJ2-7; TRBD2 is a possible D gene (7 bases). The CDR3 runs to 16 residues. Trimming pared 5 bases from V and 9 bases from J, leaving 26 bases between. CDR1 and CDR2 (germline): MNHEY, SMNVEV (reference sequence). CDR3 sequence: CASSPREWGGPVAQYF. The CDR3 nucleotides are TGTGCCAGCAGTCCCAGGGAATGGGGGGGGCCCGTGGCGCAGTACTTC.

The CDR3 here is CASSKGGNYNEQFF. CDR3 sequence (DNA): TGTGCCAGTAGTAAAGGGGGCAACTACAATGAGCAGTTCTTC. The chain links TRBV19 to TRBJ2-1, with TRBD1 identical over 7 bases. V shed 4 bases and J 3 bases; nucleotides not matched to a gene: 3. Germline CDR1 and CDR2: LNHDA and SQIVND (reference sequence). The CDR3 length is 14 residues.

CDR3 nucleotide sequence: TGTGCCAGCAGCTTGGACGGGGCCGGGGAGCTGTTTTTT. Encoded protein: CASSLDGAGELFF. V usage is TRBV5-4 and J usage is TRBJ2-2, with D tentatively TRBD2 (5 bases). V gave up 0 bases and J gave up 6 bases, with 6 bases separating them. The V gene's germline CDR1 is SGHNT and CDR2 YYREEE (reference sequence). The CDR3 consists of 13 residues.

The chain couples TRBV27 to TRBJ2-2; no definite D call. CDR3 length: 17 residues. From germline, CDR1 is MNHEY and CDR2 SMNVEV (reference sequence). Trimming took off 6 bases at V and 2 bases at J, with 19 bases between the two ends. CDR3 region: CASSPFWATSNTGELFF. The CDR3 DNA sequence: TGTGCCAGCAGCCCCTTTTGGGCCACCTCAAACACCGGGGAGCTGTTTTTT.

The V gene is TRBV6-6, the J gene TRBJ2-7, with TRBD2 as a possible D gene (7 bases). Germline V CDR1 and CDR2: MNHNY, SVGAGI (reference sequence). V was trimmed by 10 bases and J by 3 bases, leaving 19 bases between them. This CDR3 has 14 residues. CDR3 bases: TGTGCCACCCGAGGGGGGGACCCCGTCTACGAGCAGTACTTC. Translated, it gives CATRGGDPVYEQYF.

V gene TRBV9 combines with J gene TRBJ2-2; TRBD1 is a possible D gene (5 bases). V was shortened by 4 bases and J by 8 bases, with 15 bases between the two germline ends. CDR3 size: 14 residues. Per the germline V gene, CDR1 is SGDLS and CDR2 is YYNGEE. In DNA form, the CDR3 reads TGTGCCAGCAGCCCACCCCAGGGCTTTGGGGAGCTGTTTTTT. It is translated as CASSPPQGFGELFF.

The chain links TRBV2 to TRBJ2-3; a weak D match, TRBD1 (5 bases). V gave up 2 bases and J gave up 2 bases, with 17 bases separating them. In germline, CDR1 is SNHLY, CDR2 FYNNEI. CDR3 length equals 17 residues. The CDR3 is CASSEYGAEPLTDTQYF. Written as DNA, the CDR3 is TGTGCCAGCAGTGAATATGGGGCAGAACCGCTCACAGATACGCAGTATTTT.

This clone was seen only once. V usage is TRBV7-9 and J usage is TRBJ2-7; 10 bases line up with TRBD1. Germline assignment: CDR1 SEHNR and CDR2 FQNEAQ (reference sequence). The CDR3 loop spans 15 amino acids. V was clipped by 7 bases and J by 5 bases; unmatched bases: 11. CDR3 sequence: CASTLSGTGEHEQYF. CDR3 DNA: TGTGCCAGCACCCTCTCCGGGACAGGGGAGCACGAGCAGTACTTC.

This clone has a single count. The gene calls are TRBV5-5 and TRBJ2-7, with TRBD2 matching 13 bases. Trimming took 4 bases from V and 6 from J; bases not matched to a gene: 10. Germline CDR1 and CDR2: SGHKS and YYEKEE (reference sequence). This CDR3 region has 16 residues. The CDR3 nucleotides are TGTGCCAGCAGCACAGCCGGGACTAGCGGGGTCCCCGAGCAGTACTTC. Translation gives CASSTAGTSGVPEQYF.

The V gene is TRBV9, the J gene TRBJ2-7, with TRBD1 matching 7 bases. CDR3 size: 14 residues. Trimming took 4 bases from V and 0 from J; bases not matched to a gene: 4. CDR1 and CDR2 (germline): SGDLS, YYNGEE. The CDR3 here is CASSPTGLSYEQYF. As DNA, the CDR3 is TGTGCCAGCAGCCCGACAGGGCTCTCCTACGAGCAGTACTTC.

The V gene is TRBV6-1, the J gene TRBJ1-1; D unclear. V was clipped by 3 bases and J by 1 base, with 12 bases between them. Germline lookup yields CDR1 MNHNS and CDR2 SASEGT. CDR3 length: 15 amino acids. CDR3 DNA sequence: TGTGCCAGCAGTGACCAACAGAGTTGGAACACTGAAGCTTTCTTT. Translating gives CASSDQQSWNTEAFF.

V gene TRBV7-9 combines with J gene TRBJ2-5, with D perhaps assigned TRBD1 or TRBD2 (5 bases each). The J call is in doubt because the DNA end fits TRBJ2-7 better. This CDR3 has 16 residues. From germline, CDR1 is SEHNR and CDR2 FQNEAQ (reference sequence). CDR3 loop: CASSFWGSSFSYEQYF. The CDR3 coding sequence is TGTGCCAGCAGCTTTTGGGGGTCCTCCTTCTCCTACGAGCAGTACTTC.

The J gene is TRBJ2-5, the V gene TRBV4-1; the match to TRBD2 covers 7 bases. TRBJ2-7 matches the DNA end more closely, so the J call is doubtful. The CDR3 loop spans 16 amino acids. CDR1 is MGHRA and CDR2 is YSYEKL in the germline V gene. This CDR3 is CASSLVGGVPLYEQYF. The CDR3 DNA reads TGCGCCAGCAGCCTAGTGGGAGGGGTTCCTCTTTACGAGCAGTACTTC.

The genes are TRBV11-3 and TRBJ2-2; D perhaps matches TRBD1 (5 bases). CDR3 length: 15 residues. Trimming took off 0 bases at V and 4 bases at J, with 9 bases between the two ends. In germline, CDR1 is SGHNT, CDR2 YENEEA. The CDR3 DNA reads as TGTGCCAGCAGCTTAGACAGGGTCATCACCGGGGAGCTGTTTTTT. It is translated as CASSLDRVITGELFF.

The gene calls are TRBV4-1 and TRBJ2-7; D tentatively reads TRBD1 or TRBD2 (6 bases each). CDR1 and CDR2 (germline): MGHRA, YSYEKL. The ends were cut back, 1 base at V and 3 bases at J, with 13 bases in the middle. This CDR3 is 15 amino acids long. The DNA for the CDR3 is TGCGCCAGCAGCCAAGCTCACGGGGGCTTCTACGAGCAGTACTTC. Its translation is CASSQAHGGFYEQYF.